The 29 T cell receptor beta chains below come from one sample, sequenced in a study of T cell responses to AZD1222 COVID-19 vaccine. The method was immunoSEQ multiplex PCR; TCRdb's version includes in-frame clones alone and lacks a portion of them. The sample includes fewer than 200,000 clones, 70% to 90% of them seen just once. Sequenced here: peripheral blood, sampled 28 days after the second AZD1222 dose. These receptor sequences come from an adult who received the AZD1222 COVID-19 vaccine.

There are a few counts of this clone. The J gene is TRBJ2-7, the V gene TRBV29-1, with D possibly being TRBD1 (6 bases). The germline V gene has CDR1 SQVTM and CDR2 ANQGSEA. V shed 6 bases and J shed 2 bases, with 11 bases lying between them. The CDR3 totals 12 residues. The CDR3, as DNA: TGCAGCGTCGCGGACAGAACCTACGAGCAGTACTTC. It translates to CSVADRTYEQYF.

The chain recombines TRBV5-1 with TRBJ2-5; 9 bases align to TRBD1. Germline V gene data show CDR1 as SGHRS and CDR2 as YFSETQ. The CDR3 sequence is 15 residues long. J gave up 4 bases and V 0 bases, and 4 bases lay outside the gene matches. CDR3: CASSLDRGHGETQYF. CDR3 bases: TGCGCCAGCAGCTTGGACAGGGGGCACGGAGAGACCCAGTACTTC.

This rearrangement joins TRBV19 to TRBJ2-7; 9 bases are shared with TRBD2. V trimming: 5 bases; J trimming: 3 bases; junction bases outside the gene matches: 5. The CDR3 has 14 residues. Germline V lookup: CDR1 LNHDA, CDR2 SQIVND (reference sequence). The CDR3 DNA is TGTGCCAGTAGTCCGGCGGGGGGGATCTACGAGCAGTACTTC. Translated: CASSPAGGIYEQYF.

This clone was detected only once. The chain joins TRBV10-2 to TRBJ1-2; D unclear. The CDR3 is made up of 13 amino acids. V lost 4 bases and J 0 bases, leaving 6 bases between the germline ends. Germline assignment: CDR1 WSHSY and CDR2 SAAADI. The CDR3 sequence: CASSVLTNYGYTF. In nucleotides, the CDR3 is TGCGCCAGCAGTGTTCTGACTAACTATGGCTACACCTTC.

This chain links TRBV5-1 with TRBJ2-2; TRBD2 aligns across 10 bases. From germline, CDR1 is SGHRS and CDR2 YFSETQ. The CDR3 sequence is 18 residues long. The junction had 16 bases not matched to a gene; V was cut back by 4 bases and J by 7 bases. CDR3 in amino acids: CASSASRPAGGQDGELFF. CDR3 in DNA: TGCGCCAGCAGCGCGAGCCGTCCAGCGGGGGGGCAGGACGGGGAGCTGTTTTTT.

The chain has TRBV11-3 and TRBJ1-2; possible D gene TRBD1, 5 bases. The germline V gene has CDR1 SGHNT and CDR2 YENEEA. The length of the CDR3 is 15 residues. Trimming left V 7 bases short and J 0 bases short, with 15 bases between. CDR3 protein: CASTSGTLTNYGYTF. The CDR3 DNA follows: TGTGCCAGCACCTCGGGGACGCTTACTAACTATGGCTACACCTTC.

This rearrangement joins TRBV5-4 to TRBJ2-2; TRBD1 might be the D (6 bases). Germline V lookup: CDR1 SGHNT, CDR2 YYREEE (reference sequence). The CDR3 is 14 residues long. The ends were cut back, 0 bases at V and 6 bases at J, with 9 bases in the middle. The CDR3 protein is CASSLVGAAGELFF. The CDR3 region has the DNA TGTGCCAGCAGCTTGGTGGGGGCCGCCGGGGAGCTGTTTTTT. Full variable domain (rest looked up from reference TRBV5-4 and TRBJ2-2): ETGVTQSPTHLIKTRGQQVTLRCSSQSGHNTVSWYQQALGQGPQFIFQYYREEENGRGNFPPRFSGLQFPNYSSELNVNALELDDSALYLCASSLVGAAGELFFGEGSRLTVL.

The CDR3 DNA reads TGTGCCAGTAGTCTTCGACAGGCACGATCGGTAGAGACCCAGTACTTC. It is translated as CASSLRQARSVETQYF. The chain carries TRBV19 and TRBJ2-5; weak D call: TRBD1 (6 bases). V lost 5 bases, J lost 4 bases, and 20 bases lay in between. The germline V gene has CDR1 LNHDA and CDR2 SQIVND (reference sequence). The CDR3 is 16 amino acids.

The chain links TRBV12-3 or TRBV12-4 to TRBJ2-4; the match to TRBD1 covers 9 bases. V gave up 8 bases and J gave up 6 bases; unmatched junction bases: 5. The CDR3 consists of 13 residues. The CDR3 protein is CASGSTGGNIQYF. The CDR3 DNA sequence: TGTGCCAGCGGTTCGACAGGGGGAAACATTCAGTACTTC.

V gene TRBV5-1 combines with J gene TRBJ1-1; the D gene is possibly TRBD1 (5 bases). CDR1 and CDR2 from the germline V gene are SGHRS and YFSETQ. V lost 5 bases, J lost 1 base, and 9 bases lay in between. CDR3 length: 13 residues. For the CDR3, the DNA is TGCGCCAGCAGTAGGGGCGAGAACACTGAAGCTTTCTTT. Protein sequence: CASSRGENTEAFF.

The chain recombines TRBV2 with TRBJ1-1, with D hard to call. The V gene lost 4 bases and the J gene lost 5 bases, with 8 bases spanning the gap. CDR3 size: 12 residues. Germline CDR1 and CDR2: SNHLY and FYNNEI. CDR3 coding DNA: TGTGCCAGCAGTGTTCTGGGAACTGAAGCTTTCTTT. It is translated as CASSVLGTEAFF.

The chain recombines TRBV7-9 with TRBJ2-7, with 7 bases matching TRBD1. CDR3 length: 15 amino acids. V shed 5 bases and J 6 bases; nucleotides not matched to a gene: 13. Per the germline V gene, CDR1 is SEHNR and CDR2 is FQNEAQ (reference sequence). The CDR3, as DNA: TGTGCCAGCAGCAATTCCTTCGGACAGGCCTCCGAGCAGTACTTC. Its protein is CASSNSFGQASEQYF. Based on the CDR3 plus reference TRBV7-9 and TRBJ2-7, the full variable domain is DTGVSQNPRHKITKRGQNVTFRCDPISEHNRLYWYRQTLGQGPEFLTYFQNEAQLEKSRLLSDRFSAERPKGSFSTLEIQRTEQGDSAMYLCASSNSFGQASEQYFGPGTRLTVT.

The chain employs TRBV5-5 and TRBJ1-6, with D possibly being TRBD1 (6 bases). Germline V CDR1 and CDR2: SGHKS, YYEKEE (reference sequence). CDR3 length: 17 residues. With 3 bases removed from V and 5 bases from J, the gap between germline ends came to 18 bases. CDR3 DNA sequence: TGTGCCAGCAGCTATGACAGGCCGGGGTATGATAATTCACCCCTCCACTTT. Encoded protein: CASSYDRPGYDNSPLHF.

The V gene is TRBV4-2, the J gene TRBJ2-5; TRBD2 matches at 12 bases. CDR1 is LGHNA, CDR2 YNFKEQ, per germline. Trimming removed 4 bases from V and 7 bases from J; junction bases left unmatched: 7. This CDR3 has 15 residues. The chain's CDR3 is CASSRELAGGGTQYF. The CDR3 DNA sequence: TGTGCCAGCAGCCGAGAACTAGCGGGAGGCGGGACCCAGTACTTC.

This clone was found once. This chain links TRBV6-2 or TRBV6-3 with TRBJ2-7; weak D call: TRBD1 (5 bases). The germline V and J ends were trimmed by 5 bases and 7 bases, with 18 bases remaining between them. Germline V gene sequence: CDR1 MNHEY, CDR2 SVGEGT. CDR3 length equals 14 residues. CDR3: CASSARPQVGEQYF. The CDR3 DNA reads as TGTGCCAGCAGTGCCAGACCACAGGTAGGGGAGCAGTACTTC.

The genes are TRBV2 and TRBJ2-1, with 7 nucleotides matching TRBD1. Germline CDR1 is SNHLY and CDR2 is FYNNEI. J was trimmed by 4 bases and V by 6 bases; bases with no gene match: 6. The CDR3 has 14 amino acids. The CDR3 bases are TGTGCCAGCAGCGCCCGGACAGGTTACAATGAGCAGTTCTTC. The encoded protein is CASSARTGYNEQFF.

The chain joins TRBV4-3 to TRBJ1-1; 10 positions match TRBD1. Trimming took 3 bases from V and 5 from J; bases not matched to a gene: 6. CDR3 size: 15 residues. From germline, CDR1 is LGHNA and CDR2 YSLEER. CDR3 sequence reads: CASSQTGQGNTEAFF. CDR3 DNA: TGCGCCAGCAGCCAGACGGGACAGGGGAATACTGAAGCTTTCTTT.

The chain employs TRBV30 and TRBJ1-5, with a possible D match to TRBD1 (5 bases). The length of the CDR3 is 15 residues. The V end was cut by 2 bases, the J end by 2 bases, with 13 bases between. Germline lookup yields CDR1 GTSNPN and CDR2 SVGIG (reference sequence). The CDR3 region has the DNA TGTGCCTGGAGTAAGGCGGGAGGGGGCAATCAGCCCCAGCATTTT. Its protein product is CAWSKAGGGNQPQHF.

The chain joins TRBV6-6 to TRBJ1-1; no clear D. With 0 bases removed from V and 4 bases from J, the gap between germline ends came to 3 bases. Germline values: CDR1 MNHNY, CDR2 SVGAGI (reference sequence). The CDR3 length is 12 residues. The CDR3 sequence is CASSYSITEAFF. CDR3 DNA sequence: TGTGCCAGCAGTTACTCAATCACTGAAGCTTTCTTT.

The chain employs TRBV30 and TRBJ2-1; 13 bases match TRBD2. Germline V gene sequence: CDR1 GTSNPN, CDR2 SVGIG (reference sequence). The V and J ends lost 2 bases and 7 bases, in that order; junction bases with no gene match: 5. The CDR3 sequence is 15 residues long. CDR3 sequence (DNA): TGTGCCTGGAGTAAAGGACTAGCGGGGGTAAATGAGCAGTTCTTC. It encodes CAWSKGLAGVNEQFF.

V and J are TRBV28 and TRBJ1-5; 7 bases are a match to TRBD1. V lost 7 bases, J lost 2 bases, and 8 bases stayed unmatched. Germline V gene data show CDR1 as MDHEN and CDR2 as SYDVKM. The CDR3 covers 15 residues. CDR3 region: CASNPQGVGNQPQHF. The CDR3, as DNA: TGTGCCAGCAATCCTCAGGGGGTTGGCAATCAGCCCCAGCATTTT.

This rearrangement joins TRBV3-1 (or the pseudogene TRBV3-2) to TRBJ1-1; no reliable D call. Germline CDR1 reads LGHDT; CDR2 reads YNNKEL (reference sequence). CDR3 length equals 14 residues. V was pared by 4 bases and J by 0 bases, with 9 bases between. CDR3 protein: CASSPRLMNTEAFF. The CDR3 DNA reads TGTGCCAGCAGCCCCCGGCTCATGAACACTGAAGCTTTCTTT.

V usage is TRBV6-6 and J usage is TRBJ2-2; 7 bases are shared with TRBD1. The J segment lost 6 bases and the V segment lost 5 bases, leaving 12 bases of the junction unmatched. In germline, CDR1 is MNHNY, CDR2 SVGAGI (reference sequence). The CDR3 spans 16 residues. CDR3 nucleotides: TGTGCCAGCAGTACAGCAGGGGGATCAGGGCCCGGGGAGCTGTTTTTT. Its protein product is CASSTAGGSGPGELFF.

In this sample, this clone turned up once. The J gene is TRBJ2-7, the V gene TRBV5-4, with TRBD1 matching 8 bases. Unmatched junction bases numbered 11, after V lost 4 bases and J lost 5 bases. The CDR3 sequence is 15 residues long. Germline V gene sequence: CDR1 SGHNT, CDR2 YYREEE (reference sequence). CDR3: CASSAPGQGFHEQYF. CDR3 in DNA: TGTGCCAGCAGCGCACCCGGACAGGGATTCCACGAGCAGTACTTC.

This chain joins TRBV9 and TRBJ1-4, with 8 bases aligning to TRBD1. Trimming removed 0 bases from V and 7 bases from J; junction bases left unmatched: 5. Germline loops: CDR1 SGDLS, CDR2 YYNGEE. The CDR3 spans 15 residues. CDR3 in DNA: TGTGCCAGCAGCGTAGACAACAGGGGGACTGAAAAACTGTTTTTT. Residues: CASSVDNRGTEKLFF.

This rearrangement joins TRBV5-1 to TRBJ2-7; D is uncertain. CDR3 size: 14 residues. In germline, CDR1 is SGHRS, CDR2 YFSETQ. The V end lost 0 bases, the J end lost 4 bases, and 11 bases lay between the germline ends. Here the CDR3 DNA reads TGCGCCAGCAGCTTGGATGGGCCGTGGTACGAGCAGTACTTC. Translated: CASSLDGPWYEQYF.

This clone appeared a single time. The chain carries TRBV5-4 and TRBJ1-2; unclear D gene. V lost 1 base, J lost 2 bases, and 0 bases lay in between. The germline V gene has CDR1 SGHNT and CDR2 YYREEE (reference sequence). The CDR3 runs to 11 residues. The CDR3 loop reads CASSLNYGYTF. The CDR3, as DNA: TGTGCCAGCAGCTTGAACTATGGCTACACCTTC.

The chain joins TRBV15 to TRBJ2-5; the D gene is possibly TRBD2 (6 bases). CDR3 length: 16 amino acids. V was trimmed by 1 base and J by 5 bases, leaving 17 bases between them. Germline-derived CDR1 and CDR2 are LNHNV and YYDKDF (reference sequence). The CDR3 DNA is TGTGCCACCAGCAGAGTGTCGGGACTGGGGAGGGAGACCCAGTACTTC. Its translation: CATSRVSGLGRETQYF. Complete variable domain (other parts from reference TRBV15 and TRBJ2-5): DAMVIQNPRYQVTQFGKPVTLSCSQTLNHNVMYWYQQKSSQAPKLLFHYYDKDFNNEADTPDNFQSRRPNTSFCFLDIRSPGLGDTAMYLCATSRVSGLGRETQYFGPGTRLLVL.

CDR3 nucleotide sequence: TGTGCCAGCAGTCGAGGGACAGCTTCCTCTGGAAACACCATATATTTT. This sequence encodes CASSRGTASSGNTIYF. V and J are TRBV25-1 and TRBJ1-3; TRBD1 matches at 7 bases. Germline V lookup: CDR1 MGHDK, CDR2 SYGVNS. The CDR3 has 16 residues. Unmatched junction bases numbered 7, after V lost 5 bases and J lost 0 bases.